This T cell receptor beta chain was profiled in a study of blood T cells in healthy people across ages. The study, taken as a whole, reports: No conclusive comparison of naive versus antigen-experienced cells was possible with unsorted PBMCs.

Isolation per sample recovered at least 7 million PBMCs. The use of a sample-barcoded 5' primer and a J-beta primer mix characterized a second PCR of roughly 7 to 11 cycles. Each cDNA molecule, via a template-switch adaptor with 12 random nucleotides, was tagged. One entry per CDR3 protein, called by TCRdb with MiXCR from the 5' RACE reads. The data contain approximately 730,000 distinct CDR3 sequences, roughly 43% of them singletons. This clonotype was counted between two and nine times. Antigen specificity is unknown. The receptor comes from a woman between 55 and 75 years old in good health. Sequenced: blood.

The CDR3 DNA reads TGCAGTGCTAGAGATCGATCAGGGGACGGTGAAAAACTGTTTTTT. Encoded protein: CSARDRSGDGEKLFF. The chain uses TRBV20-1 and TRBJ1-4, with a possible D match to TRBD1 (6 bases). Per the germline V gene, CDR1 is DFQATT and CDR2 is SNEGSKA (reference sequence). The CDR3 extends over 15 amino acids. Between the trimmed V and J ends, which lost 0 bases and 7 bases, there was a span of 15 bases.